This TCR beta chain derives from a study of T cells in Graves' hyperthyroidism and ophthalmopathy. Patients aged 18 to 65 with hyperthyroidism were newly diagnosed, with duration under 2 months. Uncontrolled infection, other autoimmune disease, pregnancy and lactation each barred patients from inclusion. In making diagnoses, clinical symptoms, serum thyroxine and TRAb, thyroid ultrasound and orbital computed tomography were all used. There were TCR beta CDR3 regions amplified from RNA transcripts. The HTBI primer set was used in a first-round RT-PCR of the TCR CDR3. TCRdb redid the calling of the multiplex PCR reads with MiXCR, one entry per CDR3 protein. The repertoire holds about 420,000 distinct CDR3 sequences, roughly 13% seen once, with approximately 5.8% in the top ten. Study results and caveats: Before onset, by a median of approximately 6.8 months, the model predicted ophthalmopathy.

Losses at the gene ends were 1 base for V and 2 bases for J; bases not matched to a gene: 6. The V gene's germline CDR1 is LGHNA and CDR2 YSLEER. This CDR3 spans 16 amino acids. On this clonotype: Its antigen is not identified.

Sequenced: blood. The TCR comes from a young woman with Graves' hyperthyroidism. The chain combines TRBV4-3 with TRBJ2-3, with 7 bases that match TRBD1. In DNA, the CDR3 is TGCGCCAGCAGCCAAGTACGGGGACAGACCACAGATACGCAGTATTTT. Its protein is CASSQVRGQTTDTQYF.